The 27 T cell receptor beta chains reported below all come from one sample, sequenced in a study of cytomegalovirus exposure and HLA in healthy donors. Here immunoSEQ multiplex PCR was the method, and the copy in TCRdb shows in-frame clones only, minus some. The sample has about 120,000 clones, roughly nine tenths seen once. The sample taken for sequencing was PBMCs. These TCRs come from a woman between 18 and 29 years old in good health and CMV-seronegative.

The gene calls are TRBV6-5 and TRBJ1-5, with TRBD1 matching over 9 bases. The CDR3 extends over 13 amino acids. V shed 5 bases and J 6 bases; nucleotides not matched to a gene: 2. Per germline, CDR1 MNHEY and CDR2 SVGAGI. The CDR3 bases are TGTGCCAGCAGTCGACAGGGGGGTCAGCCCCAGCATTTT. It yields the protein CASSRQGGQPQHF.

The rearrangement links TRBV29-1 to TRBJ1-2, with TRBD1 matching 7 bases. Germline-derived CDR1 and CDR2 are SQVTM and ANQGSEA. V gave up 7 bases and J gave up 7 bases; unmatched junction bases: 15. The CDR3 runs to 14 residues. This chain's CDR3 is CSAKRGGSSGGYTF. The DNA for the CDR3 is TGCAGCGCAAAGAGAGGGGGCTCATCCGGTGGCTACACCTTC.

The CDR3: CASSPSTGVEKLFF. The CDR3 bases are TGTGCCAGCAGCCCGTCGACAGGGGTTGAAAAACTGTTTTTT. The chain recombines TRBV7-9 with TRBJ1-4; 8 bases line up with TRBD1. This CDR3 region has 14 residues. V was pared by 5 bases and J by 7 bases, with 6 bases of the junction left unmatched. Germline V gives CDR1 SEHNR, CDR2 FQNEAQ (reference sequence).

V usage is TRBV29-1 and J usage is TRBJ2-5; D ambiguous. The CDR3 has 10 residues. CDR1 is SQVTM and CDR2 is ANQGSEA in the germline V gene. V lost 7 bases and J 5 bases, leaving 8 bases between the germline ends. The CDR3 bases are TGCAGCGCCCTCGGGGAGACCCAGTACTTC. This encodes CSALGETQYF.

This chain uses TRBV7-9 with TRBJ1-3; tentative D call: TRBD1 (5 bases). In germline, CDR1 is SEHNR, CDR2 FQNEAQ (reference sequence). CDR3 length: 14 amino acids. The ends were cut back, 2 bases at V and 5 bases at J, with 10 bases in the middle. CDR3 nucleotide sequence: TGTGCCAGCAGCTTACCTAGGGGTAGAAACACCATATATTTT. Residues: CASSLPRGRNTIYF.

The chain is built from TRBV28 and TRBJ2-2, with TRBD1 identical over 7 bases. CDR1 and CDR2 (germline): MDHEN, SYDVKM. J lost 0 bases, V lost 5 bases, and 3 bases had no gene match. CDR3 length: 15 amino acids. In DNA form, the CDR3 reads TGTGCCAGCAGTCCCGGGACAGCGAACACCGGGGAGCTGTTTTTT. Its protein is CASSPGTANTGELFF.

This chain links TRBV9 with TRBJ2-3, with D uncertain. V was pared by 2 bases and J by 3 bases, with 7 bases between. There are 13 residues in the CDR3. CDR1 is SGDLS, CDR2 YYNGEE, per germline. CDR3 amino acids: CASSVVSTDTQYF. The CDR3 DNA sequence: TGTGCCAGCAGCGTCGTGAGTACAGATACGCAGTATTTT.

V usage is TRBV5-6 and J usage is TRBJ2-3; D perhaps matches TRBD1 (6 bases). The CDR3 length is 15 residues. CDR1 is SGHDT and CDR2 is YYEEEE in the germline V gene. V was trimmed by 0 bases and J by 1 base, leaving 9 bases between them. CDR3 amino acids: CASSLGRTGTDTQYF. CDR3 nucleotide sequence: TGTGCCAGCAGCTTGGGTCGGACAGGCACAGATACGCAGTATTTT. Full variable domain (rest looked up from reference TRBV5-6 and TRBJ2-3): DAGVTQSPTHLIKTRGQQVTLRCSPKSGHDTVSWYQQALGQGPQFIFQYYEEEERQRGNFPDRFSGHQFPNYSSELNVNALLLGDSALYLCASSLGRTGTDTQYFGPGTRLTVL.

The chain carries TRBV4-2 and TRBJ2-1; weak D call: TRBD1 (6 bases). V lost 0 bases and J 9 bases, leaving 18 bases between the germline ends. There are 16 residues in the CDR3. CDR1 and CDR2 from the germline V gene are LGHNA and YNFKEQ. The CDR3: CASSQETGLKGGEQFF. The CDR3, as DNA: TGTGCCAGCAGCCAAGAAACAGGCCTAAAAGGGGGTGAGCAGTTCTTC.

The V call is TRBV28, the J call TRBJ1-4, with D perhaps TRBD1 (5 bases). The V end was cut by 3 bases, the J end by 1 base, with 15 bases between. Germline CDR1 and CDR2: MDHEN and SYDVKM. This CDR3 is built from 17 residues. CDR3 residues: CASSFGGRAGTNEKLFF. CDR3 sequence (DNA): TGTGCCAGCAGTTTCGGCGGCAGGGCCGGAACTAATGAAAAACTGTTTTTT.

This clone was recorded only once. The rearrangement uses TRBV6-6 and TRBJ1-5; no clear D. Germline CDR1 MNHNY, CDR2 SVGAGI (reference sequence). The V end lost 6 bases, the J end lost 6 bases, and 12 bases lay between the germline ends. The length of the CDR3 is 13 residues. CDR3 residues: CASSFSNSQPQHF. CDR3 nucleotide sequence: TGTGCCAGCAGCTTCTCAAACAGTCAGCCCCAGCATTTT.

The rearrangement joins TRBV7-8 to TRBJ2-5, with TRBD2 matching over 8 bases. Unmatched junction bases numbered 10, after V lost 3 bases and J lost 4 bases. The CDR3 is 16 amino acids. Per the germline V gene, CDR1 is SGHVS and CDR2 is FQNEAQ. As DNA, the CDR3 is TGTGCCAGCAGCTTTGATATCCGGGGGGGCCGAGAGACCCAGTACTTC. It specifies CASSFDIRGGRETQYF.

This chain uses TRBV6-5 with TRBJ2-1; possible D gene TRBD2, 6 bases. The V gene lost 2 bases and the J gene lost 6 bases, with 8 bases spanning the gap. The germline CDR1 and CDR2 sequences are MNHEY and SVGAGI. This CDR3 has 13 amino acids. CDR3 sequence (DNA): TGTGCCAGCAGTTACACAGCGGGCAATGAGCAGTTCTTC. As protein: CASSYTAGNEQFF.

This clone appeared once. CDR3 amino acids: CASSTGVNQPQHF. The CDR3 DNA is TGTGCCAGCAGTACAGGGGTGAATCAGCCCCAGCATTTT. The V gene is TRBV6-5, the J gene TRBJ1-5, with 7 nucleotides matching TRBD1. V lost 5 bases and J lost 4; bases outside the gene matches: 2. Germline-derived CDR1 and CDR2 are MNHEY and SVGAGI. The CDR3 consists of 13 residues.

This clone was seen only a few times. V and J are TRBV6-5 and TRBJ2-7; a weak D match, TRBD2 (6 bases). The germline V gene encodes CDR1 MNHEY and CDR2 SVGAGI. The CDR3 is 14 amino acids. Trimming left V 6 bases short and J 5 bases short, with 17 bases between. The CDR3 region has the DNA TGTGCCAGCAGGACGGGGGATCCCTTCCACGAGCAGTACGTC. Protein: CASRTGDPFHEQYV.

This clone was seen just once. The chain couples TRBV2 to TRBJ1-5, with TRBD1 as a possible D gene (5 bases). Trimming took off 4 bases at V and 7 bases at J, with 11 bases between the two ends. The CDR3 has 13 residues. Germline CDR1 reads SNHLY; CDR2 reads FYNNEI. The CDR3 region is CASSGRGRQPQHF. The DNA for the CDR3 is TGTGCCAGCAGTGGGAGGGGCCGGCAGCCCCAGCATTTT.

The gene calls are TRBV27 and TRBJ2-3; TRBD2 matches at 13 bases. The CDR3 consists of 18 residues. The ends lost 7 bases at V and 0 bases at J; junction bases unmatched: 10. Germline V gene lookup returns CDR1 MNHEY and CDR2 SMNVEV (reference sequence). CDR3 region: CASMPGLAGVTSTDTQYF. The CDR3, as DNA: TGTGCCAGCATGCCCGGACTAGCGGGAGTGACTAGCACAGATACGCAGTATTTT.

The chain uses TRBV30 and TRBJ2-5; 8 bases match TRBD2. The CDR3 covers 15 residues. Per germline, CDR1 GTSNPN and CDR2 SVGIG (reference sequence). V lost 2 bases to trimming and J lost 3 bases; unmatched junction nucleotides: 8. The CDR3 spells CAWSHGSGVEETQYF. In DNA, the CDR3 is TGTGCCTGGAGTCATGGTAGCGGGGTAGAAGAGACCCAGTACTTC.

V gene TRBV7-9 combines with J gene TRBJ2-5, with TRBD2 matching 7 bases. J gave up 2 bases and V 5 bases, and 5 bases lay outside the gene matches. This CDR3 is built from 14 residues. Germline V CDR1 and CDR2: SEHNR, FQNEAQ (reference sequence). DNA for the CDR3: TGTGCCAGCAGCGGCGGGACTACACAAGAGACCCAGTACTTC. It yields the protein CASSGGTTQETQYF.

This clone has just one count. V gene TRBV28 combines with J gene TRBJ1-5; perhaps TRBD1 as D (5 bases). V dropped 8 bases and J dropped 4 bases, with 12 bases sitting between them. CDR1 is MDHEN and CDR2 is SYDVKM in the germline V gene. The CDR3 loop spans 13 amino acids. The CDR3 DNA reads TGTGCCAGCCGTCGGGGGGGAAATCAGCCCCAGCATTTT. It is translated as CASRRGGNQPQHF. Together with reference TRBV28 and TRBJ1-5, the CDR3 gives the full variable domain: DVKVTQSSRYLVKRTGEKVFLECVQDMDHENMFWYRQDPGLGLRLIYFSYDVKMKEKGDIPEGYSVSREKKERFSLILESASTNQTSMYLCASRRGGNQPQHFGDGTRLSIL.

The chain is built from TRBV27 and TRBJ1-1, with D hard to call. The CDR3 spans 13 residues. The V and J ends lost 7 bases and 1 base respectively, with 10 bases between them. CDR1 and CDR2 (germline): MNHEY, SMNVEV (reference sequence). The CDR3 region is CASTQEGNTEAFF. In nucleotides, the CDR3 is TGTGCCAGCACCCAGGAGGGGAACACTGAAGCTTTCTTT.

The chain uses TRBV14 and TRBJ2-3; tentative D call: TRBD2 (5 bases). Trimming shortened V by 4 bases and J by 4 bases, and 12 bases separated the two germline ends. This CDR3 comprises 14 residues. Germline V gene data show CDR1 as SGHDN and CDR2 as FVKESK. CDR3 nucleotide sequence: TGTGCCAGCAGCCTGAGGGTGGGCCCAGATACGCAGTATTTT. Its protein product is CASSLRVGPDTQYF.

This rearrangement joins TRBV5-4 to TRBJ2-3, with a tentative D call TRBD2 (6 bases). The V end was cut by 0 bases, the J end by 2 bases, with 13 bases between. The CDR3 is 16 amino acids. Germline V gene lookup returns CDR1 SGHNT and CDR2 YYREEE (reference sequence). CDR3 sequence reads: CASSLAVTGVTDTQYF. Written as DNA, the CDR3 is TGTGCCAGCAGCTTGGCCGTGACGGGAGTCACAGATACGCAGTATTTT.

The genes are TRBV28 and TRBJ1-1; maybe TRBD1 (6 bases). The germline CDR1 and CDR2 sequences are MDHEN and SYDVKM. Trimming pared 6 bases from V and 1 base from J, leaving 18 bases between. This CDR3 has 16 residues. CDR3 sequence (DNA): TGTGCCAGCAGCCATAACTACCGGACAGCGAACACTGAAGCTTTCTTT. Amino acid sequence: CASSHNYRTANTEAFF.

The chain combines TRBV7-8 with TRBJ1-5, with D maybe TRBD1 (5 bases). The CDR3 runs 15 residues. Germline V lookup: CDR1 SGHVS, CDR2 FQNEAQ. Trimming took off 5 bases at V and 1 base at J, with 12 bases between the two ends. Here the CDR3 DNA reads TGTGCCAGCAGCAGAAGCAGGGTCAGCAATCAGCCCCAGCATTTT. Amino acid sequence: CASSRSRVSNQPQHF.

The V and J genes are TRBV11-2 and TRBJ2-5; 8 bases map to TRBD1. The germline V gene encodes CDR1 SGHAT and CDR2 FQNNGV. This CDR3 region has 14 residues. With 1 base clipped from V and 4 bases from J, the junction kept 2 bases outside the gene matches. The chain's CDR3 is CASSLGQGSETQYF. The DNA for the CDR3 is TGTGCCAGCAGCTTAGGACAGGGGTCAGAGACCCAGTACTTC.

This CDR3 reads CASSHSPNTEAFF. DNA of the CDR3: TGTGCCAGCAGTCACTCTCCAAACACTGAAGCTTTCTTT. The J gene is TRBJ1-1, the V gene TRBV28; D unresolved. Per germline, CDR1 MDHEN and CDR2 SYDVKM. V gave up 5 bases and J gave up 2 bases, with 9 bases separating them. The CDR3 is 13 residues long.